Each of the 18 T cell receptor beta chains below was sequenced from the same sample in a study of T cells in women clearing cervical HPV infection. Clones were sequenced by immunoSEQ multiplex PCR, and TCRdb holds only the in-frame ones, with some missing. The sample totals about 46,000 clones. What was sequenced was blood buffy coat. The source of these receptors is a woman between 18 and 70 years old with a cervical HPV16 infection that either progressed to CIN3+ or cleared (not recorded which).

On this clone itself: The read ends 3 residues shy of where the CDR3 ends; the end is completed using the germline J gene. The chain is built from TRBV11-3 and TRBJ2-3; 10 nucleotides agree with TRBD1. Losses at the gene ends were 6 bases for V and 1 base for J; bases not matched to a gene: 4. CDR1 SGHNT and CDR2 YENEEA come from the germline V gene. The CDR3 extends over 15 amino acids. The CDR3 reads CASSYGQGGTDTQYF. The part of the CDR3 DNA that was read is TGTGCCAGCAGTTACGGACAGGGGGGCACAGATACG.

Turning to this clone: The read ends 3 residues shy of where the CDR3 ends; the end is completed using the germline J gene. The chain combines TRBV5-1 with TRBJ2-5, with 15 bases fitting TRBD2. This CDR3 is 16 amino acids long. Trimming removed 3 bases from V and 5 bases from J; junction bases left unmatched: 5. The germline V gene has CDR1 SGHRS and CDR2 YFSETQ. The CDR3 sequence: CASSSGTSGGRETQYF. The CDR3 bases that were read are TGCGCCAGCAGCTCGGGGACTAGCGGGGGGCGCGAGACC. Supplemented by reference TRBV5-1 and TRBJ2-5, the full variable domain reads KAGVTQTPRYLIKTRGQQVTLSCSPISGHRSVSWYQQTPGQGLQFLFEYFSETQRNKGNFPGRFSGRQFSNSRSEMNVSTLELGDSALYLCASSSGTSGGRETQYFGPGTRLLVL.

As for this clone: The sequence runs out 3 residues before the end of the CDR3; the remainder is reconstructed from the germline J gene. The rearrangement uses TRBV5-1 and TRBJ2-2, with D hard to call. The length of the CDR3 is 14 residues. CDR1 and CDR2 (germline): SGHRS, YFSETQ. V was clipped by 4 bases and J by 3 bases, with 10 bases between them. CDR3 residues: CASSPWSDTGELFF. CDR3 DNA (partial): TGCGCCAGCAGCCCCTGGTCGGACACCGGGGAG.

About this clone: The read gets to within 3 residues of the CDR3 end, and the germline J gene fills in the rest. This sequence joins TRBV7-4 and TRBJ2-7; D is undetermined. Germline V gene sequence: CDR1 SGHVT, CDR2 SQSDAQ. V gave up 5 bases and J gave up 5 bases, with 19 bases separating them. The CDR3 is 15 residues long. The CDR3 region is CASSTALSRRNEQYF. CDR3 DNA (partial): TGTGCCAGCAGCACGGCCCTAAGCAGGAGAAACGAG.

Note on this clone: The DNA ends 3 residues before the CDR3 does, and the rest of the CDR3 is filled in from the germline J gene. The rearrangement joins TRBV30 to TRBJ2-3; a possible D gene is TRBD1 (6 bases). The germline V gene encodes CDR1 GTSNPN and CDR2 SVGIG (reference sequence). The CDR3 runs 13 residues. CDR3 bases read: TGTGCCTGGAGCGAGGGACATTATCAGCCG. Translated, it gives CAWSEGHYQP. The whole CDR3 region reads CAWSEGHYQPQYF.

Worth noting for this clone: The sequence runs out 3 residues before the end of the CDR3; the remainder is reconstructed from the germline J gene. The chain uses TRBV18 and TRBJ2-2; TRBD2 is a possible D gene (6 bases). The germline V gene encodes CDR1 KGHSH and CDR2 LQKENI. The CDR3 has 15 residues. CDR3 residues: CASSPYNRGGEKLFF. Partial CDR3 DNA: TGTGCCAGCTCACCATACAACCGGGGCGGGGAAAAG.

Remarks on this clone: Read data end 3 residues before the CDR3 end; the end is taken from the germline J gene. The chain couples TRBV2 to TRBJ1-1; weak D call: TRBD1 (6 bases). From germline, CDR1 is SNHLY and CDR2 FYNNEI. V shed 6 bases and J shed 7 bases, with 9 bases lying between them. CDR3 length equals 11 residues. Incomplete CDR3 DNA: TGTGCCAGCAGGAGGGACATTGAA. It codes for CASRRDIE. The complete CDR3 protein is CASRRDIEAFF.

Concerning this clone: The CDR3 end falls 3 residues outside the read, so it is completed with the germline J gene. This chain uses TRBV19 with TRBJ1-4, with D perhaps TRBD1 (5 bases). Germline V CDR1 and CDR2: LNHDA, SQIVND (reference sequence). There are 14 residues in the CDR3. V was pared by 2 bases and J by 4 bases, with 8 bases between. The CDR3 DNA, read in part, is TGTGCCAGTAGTATACAGGGCCTTAATGAAAAA. Translated, it gives CASSIQGLNEK. The whole CDR3 protein reads CASSIQGLNEKLFF.

Comment on this clone: The CDR3 extends 3 residues past the end of the read, so its final part is completed from the germline J gene. J is TRBJ2-7 and V is TRBV5-6; tentatively, D is TRBD1 (6 bases). Germline loops: CDR1 SGHDT, CDR2 YYEEEE. This CDR3 has 13 amino acids. V gave up 4 bases and J gave up 3 bases, with 11 bases separating them. The covered CDR3 bases are TGTGCCAGCAGCCCTTTACAGGGCTACGAG. Its translation: CASSPLQGYE. The full CDR3 reads CASSPLQGYEQYF.

A note on this clone: The CDR3 is cut off 3 residues early in the read; its end comes from the germline J gene. This chain links TRBV7-8 with TRBJ2-7; D remains ambiguous. The CDR3 is 14 residues long. Germline V gene sequence: CDR1 SGHVS, CDR2 FQNEAQ. Trimming left V 4 bases short and J 0 bases short, with 10 bases between. The sequenced CDR3 bases are TGTGCCAGCAGCTACGACTCTGTCTCCTACGAG. It is translated as CASSYDSVSYE. The complete CDR3 sequence is CASSYDSVSYEQYF.

The CDR3 region is CAQGQFGNTIYF. The sequenced part of the CDR3 DNA is TGTGCCCAAGGACAGTTCGGAAACACC. This chain links TRBV30 with TRBJ1-3, with D maybe TRBD1 (6 bases). The CDR3 is cut off 3 residues early in the read; its end comes from the germline J gene. V was pared by 8 bases and J by 4 bases, with 12 bases between. CDR1 and CDR2 (germline): GTSNPN, SVGIG (reference sequence). This CDR3 has 12 residues.

Notes on this clone: The read terminates 3 residues before the CDR3 end, so the remaining end is supplied by the germline J gene. This sequence joins TRBV5-1 and TRBJ2-2, with D perhaps TRBD2 (5 bases). CDR1 is SGHRS, CDR2 YFSETQ, per germline. This CDR3 spans 13 amino acids. V lost 5 bases to trimming and J lost 2 bases, with 7 bases between them. Incomplete CDR3 DNA: TGCGCCAGCAGGTGGACTAACACCGGGGAG. Residues: CASRWTNTGE. Given in full, the CDR3 is CASRWTNTGELFF.

On this clone: The sequence runs out 3 residues before the end of the CDR3; the remainder is reconstructed from the germline J gene. The V gene is TRBV7-3, the J gene TRBJ2-1; 9 nucleotides line up with TRBD1. The CDR3 is made up of 14 amino acids. CDR1 is SGHTA and CDR2 is FQGTGA in the germline V gene. The V and J ends lost 4 bases and 7 bases, in that order; junction bases with no gene match: 5. The CDR3 sequence: CASSSRDRVNEQFF. Partial CDR3 DNA: TGTGCCAGCAGCTCCCGGGACAGGGTAAATGAG.

Remarks on this clone: Read coverage stops 3 residues before the CDR3 terminus; the germline J gene supplies the remainder. This chain connects TRBV19 to TRBJ2-1; D gene ambiguous. Per the germline V gene, CDR1 is LNHDA and CDR2 is SQIVND (reference sequence). The V and J ends lost 3 bases and 4 bases respectively, with 10 bases between them. This CDR3 contains 14 residues. The sequenced CDR3 bases are TGTGCCAGTAGTATCGGCGCAGGATACAATGAG. As protein: CASSIGAGYNE. The complete CDR3 reads CASSIGAGYNEQFF.

The CDR3 is CSVVGQGENTEAFF. The CDR3 DNA, read in part, is TGCAGCGTAGTAGGACAGGGGGAGAACACTGAA. The chain uses TRBV29-1 and TRBJ1-1, with 10 bases fitting TRBD1. The missing CDR3 end, 3 residues past where the read stops, is filled in from the germline J gene. This CDR3 comprises 14 residues. The trim removed 6 bases at V and 1 base at J, leaving 5 bases unmatched. Germline CDR1 reads SQVTM; CDR2 reads ANQGSEA.

Points on this clone: The read comes to an end 3 residues before the CDR3 does, leaving the germline J gene to fill in the end. This rearrangement joins TRBV29-1 to TRBJ2-7, with 8 bases that match TRBD1. V was clipped by 6 bases and J by 0 bases; unmatched bases: 7. From germline, CDR1 is SQVTM and CDR2 ANQGSEA. The CDR3 runs to 14 residues. The part of the CDR3 DNA that was read is TGCAGCGTGGGTGGACAGGGAAGCTCCTACGAG. Amino acids: CSVGGQGSSYE. The full CDR3 protein reads CSVGGQGSSYEQYF.

With regard to this clone: The limits of the CDR3 on the DNA are not certain, so only TCRdb's listed CDR3 is given. This chain connects TRBV30 to TRBJ2-7; the table's TRBD1 call for D was not verified on the DNA. CDR1 is GTSNPN and CDR2 is SVGIG in the germline V gene (reference sequence). The CDR3 contains 14 residues when both ends are counted. CDR3 region: CAWSFGEGLHEQYF.

Turning to this clone: Sequencing ends 3 residues short of the CDR3 end; the germline J gene provides the rest. This rearrangement joins TRBV20-1 to TRBJ2-7; D perhaps matches TRBD1 (6 bases). The germline CDR1 and CDR2 sequences are DFQATT and SNEGSKA (reference sequence). The CDR3 has 14 amino acids. V lost 6 bases, J lost 2 bases, and 17 bases lay in between. The CDR3 sequence is CSAPRGTAPYEQYF. The sequenced part of the CDR3 DNA is TGCAGTGCCCCTAGGGGGACGGCGCCCTACGAG.